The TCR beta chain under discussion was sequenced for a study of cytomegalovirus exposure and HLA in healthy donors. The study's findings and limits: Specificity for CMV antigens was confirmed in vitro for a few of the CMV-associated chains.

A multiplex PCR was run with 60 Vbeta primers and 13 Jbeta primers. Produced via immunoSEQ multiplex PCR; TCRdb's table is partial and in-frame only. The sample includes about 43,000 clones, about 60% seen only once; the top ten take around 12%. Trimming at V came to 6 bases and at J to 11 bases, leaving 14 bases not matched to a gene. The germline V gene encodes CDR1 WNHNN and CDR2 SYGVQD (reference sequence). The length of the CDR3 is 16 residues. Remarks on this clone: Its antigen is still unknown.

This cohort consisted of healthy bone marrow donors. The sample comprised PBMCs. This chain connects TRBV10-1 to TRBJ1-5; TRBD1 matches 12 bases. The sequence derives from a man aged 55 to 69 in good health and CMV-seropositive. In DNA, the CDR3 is TGCGCCAGCAGGGAAGGAACCCGGGACAGGGGGCTGGCCCAGCATTTT. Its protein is CASREGTRDRGLAQHF.